The TCR beta chain described here comes from a study of blood T cell repertoires in COVID-19. Study overall: Acute and convalescent COVID-19 specimens originated in the United States, Italy and Spain.

The table came from immunoSEQ multiplex PCR; TCRdb's copy has only in-frame clones and leaves some out. The sample includes over 85,000 clones, about nine tenths of them seen just once. One Seattle source followed patients from active infection through their disease course. The germline V and J ends were trimmed by 3 bases and 0 bases, with 17 bases remaining between them. CDR3 size: 16 residues. Germline V lookup: CDR1 GTSNPN, CDR2 SVGIG (reference sequence). This chain joins TRBV30 and TRBJ1-2, with a weak D call TRBD1 (6 bases). This receptor was taken from a woman aged 50 to 60 with COVID-19, enrolled during active disease. Sequenced sample: peripheral blood. The CDR3 loop reads CAWSPPRTAANYGYTF. The CDR3 bases are TGTGCCTGGAGCCCCCCCCGGACAGCCGCTAACTATGGCTACACCTTC.